The clone carrying this T cell receptor (beta chain) was picked up a small number of times. Its specificity is unknown. The CDR3 sequence is 13 residues long. Looked up from germline, CDR1 is LNHDA and CDR2 is SQIVND (reference sequence). Deletions cut 6 bases from V and 3 bases from J, with 11 bases between. This sample is part of a study of T-cell memory formation after mild COVID-19. Notes on the study in general: Memory sampled before infection contained some responding clones, suggesting cross-reactive memory joined.

TCRdb itself ran the 5' RACE reads through MiXCR, one entry per CDR3 protein. Among some 150,000 distinct CDR3 sequences listed, 19% were seen once. The sequence came from an adult woman who had mild COVID-19 (a few samples of this study predate the infection). Cell type and time point are not known. The sample comprised PBMCs or a T cell subset sorted from them (not recorded which). V usage is TRBV19 and J usage is TRBJ1-1; D is perhaps TRBD1 (6 bases). The CDR3: CASRIYRDTEAFF. CDR3 bases: TGTGCCAGTAGGATATACAGGGACACTGAAGCTTTCTTT.